This T cell receptor beta chain was identified in a study of identical twins. This clonotype was found a few times. TCRdb independently ran MiXCR on the 5' RACE reads; one entry per CDR3 protein. The table has hundreds of thousands of distinct CDR3 sequences, approximately 22% seen once. CDR1 SGHRS and CDR2 YFSETQ come from the germline V gene. The CDR3 has 16 amino acids. Unmatched junction bases numbered 5, after V lost 2 bases and J lost 3 bases. This same sample was also taken into another study, of T cells expressing NK-cell markers. In that study: TCR beta repertoires came from sorted CD3+CD56+NKG2C+, CD3+CD56+NKG2C- and CD3+CD56-NKG2C+ T cells. Within the sequenced cohort of eight donors, seven exhibited HCMV seropositivity and one was seronegative. Among the experiments, several used an anti-gamma-delta TCR antibody to restrict sorting to alpha-beta TCR T cells.

Sequencing was done on a sample of PBMCs. This chain connects TRBV5-1 to TRBJ2-1, with 10 bases that match TRBD2. The TCR sequence derives from a woman aged 18-29 years in good health. CDR3 protein: CASSFSGGLGYNEQFF. CDR3 bases: TGCGCCAGCAGCTTTAGCGGGGGGCTAGGCTACAATGAGCAGTTCTTC.